Shown below are 31 T cell receptor beta chains from a single sample sequenced in a study of radiotherapy plus CTLA-4 blockade in lung cancer. This table comes from immunoSEQ multiplex PCR, and its TCRdb copy is limited to in-frame clones, with some not included. Here the sample spans tens of thousands of clones, roughly three quarters being singletons. The sequencing here drew on peripheral blood, taken from a patient treated with radiotherapy plus ipilimumab. All receptors come from a human donor with non-small cell lung cancer who had stable disease on radiotherapy plus ipilimumab.

The chain has TRBV7-8 and TRBJ2-1; 8 bases agree with TRBD2. Per the germline V gene, CDR1 is SGHVS and CDR2 is FQNEAQ. This CDR3 has 15 residues. The trim removed 3 bases at V and 8 bases at J, leaving 9 bases unmatched. The DNA for the CDR3 is TGTGCCAGCAGCTTTTTGCGGGGGGCGACCGATGAGCAGTTCTTC. Amino acids: CASSFLRGATDEQFF.

The V and J genes are TRBV7-8 and TRBJ1-2, with a tentative D call TRBD1 (6 bases). CDR1 SGHVS and CDR2 FQNEAQ come from the germline V gene. This CDR3 has 15 residues. V was trimmed by 5 bases and J by 6 bases, leaving 19 bases between them. CDR3 DNA sequence: TGTGCCAGCAGCCCCTCCCGGGGGCAAGTCAATGGCTACACCTTC. This codes for CASSPSRGQVNGYTF.

In DNA, the CDR3 is TGTGCCAGCAGCTCAGCGGGGCCATCCTACAATGAGCAGTTCTTC. It is translated as CASSSAGPSYNEQFF. V is TRBV7-2 and J is TRBJ2-1, with 7 bases fitting TRBD2. Losses at the gene ends were 4 bases for V and 1 base for J; bases not matched to a gene: 4. From germline, CDR1 is SGHTA and CDR2 FQGNSA. CDR3 length: 15 amino acids.

This clone was seen more than once but under ten times. V and J are TRBV6-5 and TRBJ2-7; tentative D call: TRBD2 (6 bases). From germline, CDR1 is MNHEY and CDR2 SVGAGI. The CDR3 extends over 13 amino acids. Trimming removed 7 bases from V and 4 bases from J, with 14 bases in between. CDR3 loop: CASTLTSRYEQYV. The CDR3 nucleotides read TGTGCCAGCACCTTGACTAGTCGGTACGAGCAGTACGTC.

Note on this clone: Germline and junction disagree at one end, which may indicate a read error. The rearrangement links TRBV7-7 to TRBJ2-5, with TRBD1 as a possible D gene (5 bases). In germline, CDR1 is SSHAT, CDR2 FNYEAQ (reference sequence). CDR3 size: 13 residues. The CDR3 DNA reads as TGTGCCAGCAGCTTCGCCAGGGAAGAGATCCAGTACTTC. This codes for CASSFAREEIQYF.

The chain couples TRBV5-6 to TRBJ1-2; D call uncertain. V was cut by 4 bases and J by 5 bases, with 24 bases left in between. The CDR3 length is 17 residues. Germline values: CDR1 SGHDT, CDR2 YYEEEE. The CDR3 spells CASSILRLHGPSYGYTF. CDR3 sequence (DNA): TGTGCCAGCAGCATACTCCGATTACATGGTCCCTCTTATGGCTACACCTTC.

This sequence joins TRBV19 and TRBJ1-2; 9 nucleotides agree with TRBD1. The junction had 9 bases not matched to a gene; V was cut back by 4 bases and J by 6 bases. CDR1 and CDR2 (germline): LNHDA, SQIVND (reference sequence). The CDR3 consists of 15 residues. Here the CDR3 DNA reads TGTGCCAGTAGTACGGAGGGACAGGGAGGTCATGGCTACACCTTC. Amino acid sequence: CASSTEGQGGHGYTF.

This rearrangement joins TRBV5-1 to TRBJ1-1, with 7 bases that match TRBD1. Germline V lookup: CDR1 SGHRS, CDR2 YFSETQ. The CDR3 has 16 amino acids. V lost 4 bases and J lost 0; bases outside the gene matches: 9. The CDR3: CASSTSAGGMNTEAFF. CDR3 DNA: TGCGCCAGCAGCACAAGTGCAGGGGGGATGAACACTGAAGCTTTCTTT.

The chain couples TRBV15 to TRBJ1-1, with TRBD1 as a possible D gene (5 bases). Trimming pared 0 bases from V and 11 bases from J, leaving 16 bases between. This CDR3 comprises 14 residues. Germline V gives CDR1 LNHNV, CDR2 YYDKDF (reference sequence). This CDR3 reads CATSRDRGGTRAFF. The CDR3 bases are TGTGCCACCAGCAGAGATCGTGGGGGAACGAGGGCTTTCTTT.

The V and J genes are TRBV19 and TRBJ2-1; TRBD2 agrees at 7 bases. With 8 bases clipped from V and 5 bases from J, the junction kept 9 bases outside the gene matches. The length of the CDR3 is 14 residues. CDR1 and CDR2 from the germline V gene are LNHDA and SQIVND (reference sequence). CDR3 bases: TGTGCCAGTCGTAGCCGGGGGGTCCACAATGAGCAGTTCTTC. It translates to CASRSRGVHNEQFF.

The chain uses TRBV7-8 and TRBJ2-5; TRBD2 aligns across 16 bases. CDR1 SGHVS and CDR2 FQNEAQ come from the germline V gene. The CDR3 sequence is 19 residues long. Germline trimming cut 2 bases from V and 6 bases from J; bases unmatched to any gene: 12. CDR3 amino acids: CASSLRSGTSGGARKTQYF. In DNA, the CDR3 is TGTGCCAGCAGCTTAAGGTCTGGGACTAGCGGGGGGGCTCGGAAGACCCAGTACTTC.

The chain couples TRBV6-1 to TRBJ1-1, with 7 bases lining up with TRBD1. Germline values: CDR1 MNHNS, CDR2 SASEGT. V trimming: 4 bases; J trimming: 6 bases; junction bases outside the gene matches: 14. This CDR3 has 16 residues. The CDR3 loop reads CASSARQGLTKPEAFF. The CDR3 DNA follows: TGTGCCAGCAGTGCCAGACAGGGATTAACAAAGCCTGAAGCTTTCTTT.

The rearrangement joins TRBV13 to TRBJ1-1; weak D call: TRBD1 (5 bases). The CDR3 extends over 14 amino acids. V was pared by 6 bases and J by 0 bases, with 11 bases between. Germline loops: CDR1 PRHDT, CDR2 FYEKMQ (reference sequence). The CDR3 spells CASSEEGLNTEAFF. In DNA form, the CDR3 reads TGTGCCAGCAGTGAAGAGGGGTTGAACACTGAAGCTTTCTTT.

V gene TRBV2 combines with J gene TRBJ1-4; D remains unclear. Germline assignment: CDR1 SNHLY and CDR2 FYNNEI. The ends were cut back, 6 bases at V and 0 bases at J, with 11 bases in the middle. The CDR3 runs to 15 residues. The CDR3: CASSPSLATNEKLFF. For the CDR3, the DNA is TGTGCCAGCAGCCCCTCCCTTGCAACTAATGAAAAACTGTTTTTT.

The chain has TRBV18 and TRBJ1-2, with a tentative D call TRBD1 (6 bases). The germline CDR1 and CDR2 sequences are KGHSH and LQKENI. V was pared by 2 bases and J by 4 bases, with 17 bases between. The CDR3 sequence is 16 residues long. The CDR3 here is CASSPGWGAAGYGYTF. As DNA, the CDR3 is TGTGCCAGCTCACCAGGGTGGGGGGCAGCTGGCTATGGCTACACCTTC.

V gene TRBV18 combines with J gene TRBJ2-6, with D tentatively TRBD1 (5 bases). V lost 0 bases and J 0 bases, leaving 9 bases between the germline ends. The CDR3 consists of 17 residues. Germline V gene lookup returns CDR1 KGHSH and CDR2 LQKENI. CDR3 sequence reads: CASSPPTGLSGANVLTF. The CDR3, as DNA: TGTGCCAGCTCACCACCAACAGGCCTCTCTGGGGCCAACGTCCTGACTTTC.

The chain combines TRBV18 with TRBJ2-1; TRBD1 agrees at 8 bases. V shed 3 bases and J 0 bases; nucleotides not matched to a gene: 4. Germline V gives CDR1 KGHSH, CDR2 LQKENI. The length of the CDR3 is 16 residues. The CDR3 DNA reads TGTGCCAGCTCACCGGACAGGGACCTCTCCTACAATGAGCAGTTCTTC. Its protein is CASSPDRDLSYNEQFF.

The V call is TRBV9, the J call TRBJ1-3; no clear D gene. This CDR3 spans 14 amino acids. CDR1 SGDLS and CDR2 YYNGEE come from the germline V gene. V gave up 0 bases and J gave up 3 bases, with 7 bases separating them. The CDR3 DNA is TGTGCCAGCAGCGTAGACATAGGTGGAAACACCATATATTTT. It codes for CASSVDIGGNTIYF.

V gene TRBV5-7 combines with J gene TRBJ2-1; 9 positions agree with TRBD1. TRBV5-7 carries the ORF label, with uncertain function. The CDR3 has 15 residues. The junction had 11 bases not matched to a gene; V was cut back by 7 bases and J by 6 bases. This CDR3 reads CASRLKQGAVNEQFF. The CDR3 region has the DNA TGTGCCAGCCGCCTAAAACAGGGGGCCGTCAATGAGCAGTTCTTC.

This rearrangement joins TRBV28 to TRBJ1-2; weak D call: TRBD1 (5 bases). The CDR3 is 16 residues long. Looked up from germline, CDR1 is MDHEN and CDR2 is SYDVKM. V was clipped by 4 bases and J by 1 base, with 16 bases between them. The CDR3 nucleotides are TGTGCCAGCAGTTCTCAGGGCGCATTCTTTAACTATGGCTACACCTTC. Its translation is CASSSQGAFFNYGYTF.

This clone was seen more than once but under ten times. The rearrangement uses TRBV2 and TRBJ1-2; 9 bases match TRBD1. J gave up 4 bases and V 5 bases, and 8 bases lay outside the gene matches. Germline CDR1 SNHLY, CDR2 FYNNEI. The CDR3 is 15 amino acids. The CDR3 DNA sequence: TGTGCCAGCAGTTCCCCTGGACAGGGGAGCTATGGCTACACCTTC. This sequence encodes CASSSPGQGSYGYTF.

The chain employs TRBV9 and TRBJ2-1; 11 bases line up with TRBD2. The trim removed 4 bases at V and 5 bases at J, leaving 8 bases unmatched. CDR1 is SGDLS and CDR2 is YYNGEE in the germline V gene. The CDR3 is 16 amino acids. The CDR3 region is CASSQTGTSGHNEQFF. In DNA form, the CDR3 reads TGTGCCAGCAGCCAAACCGGGACTAGCGGACACAATGAGCAGTTCTTC.

This clone was observed a handful of times. The CDR3: CASQGRAEKLFF. DNA of the CDR3: TGTGCCTCCCAGGGCAGGGCTGAAAAACTGTTTTTT. This sequence joins TRBV30 and TRBJ1-4, with D perhaps matching TRBD1 (5 bases). V was trimmed by 7 bases and J by 7 bases, leaving 13 bases between them. Germline CDR1 reads GTSNPN; CDR2 reads SVGIG (reference sequence). The CDR3 loop spans 12 amino acids.

J is TRBJ1-1 and V is TRBV5-1, with TRBD1 identical over 8 bases. The CDR3 has 13 amino acids. J lost 3 bases, V lost 4 bases, and 2 bases had no gene match. CDR1 SGHRS and CDR2 YFSETQ come from the germline V gene. CDR3 loop: CASSLQGDTEAFF. The CDR3 nucleotides read TGCGCCAGCAGCCTACAGGGGGACACTGAAGCTTTCTTT.

This sequence joins TRBV19 and TRBJ1-5; 9 nucleotides align to TRBD1. Trimming removed 9 bases from V and 0 bases from J; junction bases left unmatched: 15. Germline values: CDR1 LNHDA, CDR2 SQIVND (reference sequence). The CDR3 is made up of 18 amino acids. The CDR3 loop reads CASSQGADSIYSNQPQHF. The CDR3 DNA reads as TGTGCCAGCTCACAGGGGGCCGACTCTATATATAGCAATCAGCCCCAGCATTTT. Using reference TRBV19 and TRBJ1-5 for the parts outside the CDR3, the full variable domain is DGGITQSPKYLFRKEGQNVTLSCEQNLNHDAMYWYRQDPGQGLRLIYYSQIVNDFQKGDIAEGYSVSREKKESFPLTVTSAQKNPTAFYLCASSQGADSIYSNQPQHFGDGTRLSIL.

The chain joins TRBV11-3 to TRBJ1-1; D call uncertain. V was trimmed by 3 bases and J by 4 bases, leaving 6 bases between them. The CDR3 is 12 residues long. Germline assignment: CDR1 SGHNT and CDR2 YENEEA. In DNA, the CDR3 is TGTGCCAGCAGCTTCGGCGGCACTGAAGCTTTCTTT. Its protein is CASSFGGTEAFF.

The chain is built from TRBV19 and TRBJ1-1, with 8 bases identical to TRBD1. There are 15 residues in the CDR3. CDR1 LNHDA and CDR2 SQIVND come from the germline V gene (reference sequence). Trimming took 3 bases from V and 4 from J; bases not matched to a gene: 7. The CDR3 sequence: CASSMASTGGTEAFF. For the CDR3, the DNA is TGTGCCAGTAGTATGGCCTCCACAGGGGGCACTGAAGCTTTCTTT. Complete variable domain (other parts from reference TRBV19 and TRBJ1-1): DGGITQSPKYLFRKEGQNVTLSCEQNLNHDAMYWYRQDPGQGLRLIYYSQIVNDFQKGDIAEGYSVSREKKESFPLTVTSAQKNPTAFYLCASSMASTGGTEAFFGQGTRLTVV.

By its share, this clone is medium-sized. This chain connects TRBV5-1 to TRBJ1-3; D ambiguous. This CDR3 has 16 residues. Trimming cost V 0 bases and J 2 bases, with 12 bases left between them. Germline CDR1 SGHRS, CDR2 YFSETQ. The CDR3 DNA reads as TGCGCCAGCAGCTTGGATGCCGGGCCCCCTGGAAACACCATATATTTT. It codes for CASSLDAGPPGNTIYF. Full variable domain (outside the CDR3, taken from reference TRBV5-1 and TRBJ1-3): KAGVTQTPRYLIKTRGQQVTLSCSPISGHRSVSWYQQTPGQGLQFLFEYFSETQRNKGNFPGRFSGRQFSNSRSEMNVSTLELGDSALYLCASSLDAGPPGNTIYFGEGSWLTVV.

A single count supports this clone. The rearrangement uses TRBV4-1 and TRBJ2-5; TRBD1 agrees at 7 bases. Germline V gene data show CDR1 as MGHRA and CDR2 as YSYEKL. This CDR3 is 16 amino acids long. Unmatched junction bases numbered 5, after V lost 1 base and J lost 0 bases. CDR3 DNA sequence: TGCGCCAGCAGCCAAGTCAAGGGGGCACACCAAGAGACCCAGTACTTC. It yields the protein CASSQVKGAHQETQYF.

This chain uses TRBV27 with TRBJ1-1, with no clear D. Germline CDR1 MNHEY, CDR2 SMNVEV (reference sequence). Trimming cost V 3 bases and J 1 base, with 6 bases left between them. The CDR3 sequence is 13 residues long. CDR3 region: CASSFTANTEAFF. CDR3 sequence (DNA): TGTGCCAGCAGTTTCACAGCGAACACTGAAGCTTTCTTT.

The chain recombines TRBV9 with TRBJ1-2; 8 nucleotides line up with TRBD1. The germline gives CDR1 SGDLS, CDR2 YYNGEE. This CDR3 contains 15 residues. The V gene end was trimmed by 4 bases and the J gene end by 8 bases; junction bases not matched to a gene: 13. In DNA, the CDR3 is TGTGCCAGCAGCCCAGCACAGGGGGAATTGGGCGGCTACACCTTC. This translates into CASSPAQGELGGYTF.